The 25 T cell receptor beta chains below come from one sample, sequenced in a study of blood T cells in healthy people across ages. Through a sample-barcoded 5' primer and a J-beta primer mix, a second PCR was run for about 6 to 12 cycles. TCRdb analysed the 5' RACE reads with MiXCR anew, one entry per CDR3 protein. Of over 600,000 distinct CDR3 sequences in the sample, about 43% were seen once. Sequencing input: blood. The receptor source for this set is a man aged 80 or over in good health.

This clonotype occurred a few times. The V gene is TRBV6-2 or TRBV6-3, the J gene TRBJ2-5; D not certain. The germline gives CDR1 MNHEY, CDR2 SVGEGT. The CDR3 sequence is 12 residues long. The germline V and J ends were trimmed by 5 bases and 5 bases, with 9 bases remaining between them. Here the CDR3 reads CASSPRVETQYF. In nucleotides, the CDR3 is TGTGCCAGCAGTCCGCGTGTGGAGACCCAGTACTTC.

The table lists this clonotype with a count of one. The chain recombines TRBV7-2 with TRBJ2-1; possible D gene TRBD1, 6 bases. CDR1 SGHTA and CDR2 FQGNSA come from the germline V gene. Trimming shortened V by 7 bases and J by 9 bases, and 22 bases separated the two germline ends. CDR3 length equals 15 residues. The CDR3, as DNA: TGTGCCAGCACACCCAACAGAGGGGGAGCTGGTGAGCAGTTCTTC. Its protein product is CASTPNRGGAGEQFF. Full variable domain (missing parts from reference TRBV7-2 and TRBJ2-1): GAGVSQSPSNKVTEKGKDVELRCDPISGHTALYWYRQSLGQGLEFLIYFQGNSAPDKSGLPSDRFSAERTGGSVSTLTIQRTQQEDSAVYLCASTPNRGGAGEQFFGPGTRLTVL.

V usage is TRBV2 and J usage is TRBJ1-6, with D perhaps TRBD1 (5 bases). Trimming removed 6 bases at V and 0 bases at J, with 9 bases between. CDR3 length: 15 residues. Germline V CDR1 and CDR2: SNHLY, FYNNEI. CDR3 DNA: TGTGCCAGCAGGGTCCAGGGCTCCTATAATTCACCCCTCCACTTT. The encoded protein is CASRVQGSYNSPLHF.

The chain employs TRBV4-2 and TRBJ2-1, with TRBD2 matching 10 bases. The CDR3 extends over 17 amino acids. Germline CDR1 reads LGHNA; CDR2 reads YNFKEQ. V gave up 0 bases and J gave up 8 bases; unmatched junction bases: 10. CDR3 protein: CASSQDRASGGRDEQFF. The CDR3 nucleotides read TGTGCCAGCAGCCAAGATCGCGCTAGCGGGGGCCGCGATGAGCAGTTCTTC.

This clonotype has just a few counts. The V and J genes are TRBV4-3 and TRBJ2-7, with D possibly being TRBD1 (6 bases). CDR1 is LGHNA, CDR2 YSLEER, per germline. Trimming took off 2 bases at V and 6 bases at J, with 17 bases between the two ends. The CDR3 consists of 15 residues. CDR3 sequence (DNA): TGCGCCAGCAGCCAACACTACAGGGTTAATGGCGAGCAGTACTTC. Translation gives CASSQHYRVNGEQYF.

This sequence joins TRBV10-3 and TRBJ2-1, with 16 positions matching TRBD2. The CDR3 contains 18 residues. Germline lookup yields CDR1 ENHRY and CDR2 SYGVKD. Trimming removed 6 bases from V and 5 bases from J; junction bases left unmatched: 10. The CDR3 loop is CAISLGLAGGPQNNEQFF. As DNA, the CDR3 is TGTGCCATCAGCTTGGGACTAGCGGGAGGGCCTCAGAACAATGAGCAGTTCTTC.

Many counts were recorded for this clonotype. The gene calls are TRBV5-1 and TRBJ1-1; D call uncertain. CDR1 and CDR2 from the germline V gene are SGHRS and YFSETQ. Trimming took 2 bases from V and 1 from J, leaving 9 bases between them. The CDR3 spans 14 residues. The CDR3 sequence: CASSFDERNTEAFF. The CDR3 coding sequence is TGCGCCAGCAGCTTTGACGAAAGGAACACTGAAGCTTTCTTT.

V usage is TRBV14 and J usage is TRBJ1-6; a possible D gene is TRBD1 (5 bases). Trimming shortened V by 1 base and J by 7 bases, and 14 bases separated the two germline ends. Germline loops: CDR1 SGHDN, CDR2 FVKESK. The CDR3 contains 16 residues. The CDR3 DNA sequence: TGTGCCAGCAGCCAAGCCGGACAATTGAACAATTCACCCCTCCACTTT. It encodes CASSQAGQLNNSPLHF.

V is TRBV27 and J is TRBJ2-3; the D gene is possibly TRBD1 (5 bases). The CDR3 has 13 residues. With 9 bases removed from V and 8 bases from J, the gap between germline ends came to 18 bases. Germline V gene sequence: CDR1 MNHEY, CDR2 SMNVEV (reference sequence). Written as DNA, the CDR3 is TGTGCCAGTCATCACAGGCCTGGCGGTACGCAGTATTTT. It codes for CASHHRPGGTQYF.

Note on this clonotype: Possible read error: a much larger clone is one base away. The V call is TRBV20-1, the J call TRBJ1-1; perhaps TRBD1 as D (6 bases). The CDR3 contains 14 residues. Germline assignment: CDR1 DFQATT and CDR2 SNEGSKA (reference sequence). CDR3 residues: CSAPPRFGDTETFF. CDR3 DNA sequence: TGCAGTGCCCCCCCCCGCTTTGGGGACACTGAAACTTTCTTT.

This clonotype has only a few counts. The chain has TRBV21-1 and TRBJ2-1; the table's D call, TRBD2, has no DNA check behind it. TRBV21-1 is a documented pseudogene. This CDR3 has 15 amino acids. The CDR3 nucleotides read TGTGCCAGCAGCACCGGTAGCGGGAGGGCCAATGAGCAGTTCTTC. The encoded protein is CASSTGSGRANEQFF.

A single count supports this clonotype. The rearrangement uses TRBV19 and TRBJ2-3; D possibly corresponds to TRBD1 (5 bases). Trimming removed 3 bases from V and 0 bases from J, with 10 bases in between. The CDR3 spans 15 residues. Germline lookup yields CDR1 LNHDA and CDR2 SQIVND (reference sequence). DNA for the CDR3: TGTGCCAGTAGTATCTGGGCAGGGAGCACAGATACGCAGTATTTT. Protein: CASSIWAGSTDTQYF.

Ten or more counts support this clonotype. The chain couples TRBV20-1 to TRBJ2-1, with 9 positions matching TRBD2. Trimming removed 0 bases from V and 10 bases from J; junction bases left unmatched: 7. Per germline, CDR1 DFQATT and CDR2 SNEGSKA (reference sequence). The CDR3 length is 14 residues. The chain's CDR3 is CSARDVSGSAEQFF. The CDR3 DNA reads TGCAGTGCTAGAGATGTTAGCGGGAGTGCGGAGCAGTTCTTC.

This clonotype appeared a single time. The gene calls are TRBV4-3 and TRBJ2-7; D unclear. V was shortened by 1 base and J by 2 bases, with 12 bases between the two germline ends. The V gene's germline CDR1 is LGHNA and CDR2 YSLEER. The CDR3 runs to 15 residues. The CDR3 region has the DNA TGCGCCAGCAGCCAAGCGGCGACTGCGGCCTACGAGCAGTACTTC. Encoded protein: CASSQAATAAYEQYF.

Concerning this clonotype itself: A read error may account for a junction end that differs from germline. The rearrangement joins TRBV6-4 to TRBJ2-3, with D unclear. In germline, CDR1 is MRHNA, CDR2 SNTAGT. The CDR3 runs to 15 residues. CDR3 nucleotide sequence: TGTGCCGGCAGTGACTCTGATACCAAAACAGATACGCAGTATTTT. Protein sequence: CAGSDSDTKTDTQYF.

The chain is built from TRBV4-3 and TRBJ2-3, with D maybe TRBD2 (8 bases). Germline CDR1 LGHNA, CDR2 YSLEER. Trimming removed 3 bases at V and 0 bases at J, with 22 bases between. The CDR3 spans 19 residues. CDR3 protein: CASSHDFREGAPSTDTQYF. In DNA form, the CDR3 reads TGCGCCAGCAGCCATGACTTCCGGGAGGGGGCACCTAGCACAGATACGCAGTATTTT.

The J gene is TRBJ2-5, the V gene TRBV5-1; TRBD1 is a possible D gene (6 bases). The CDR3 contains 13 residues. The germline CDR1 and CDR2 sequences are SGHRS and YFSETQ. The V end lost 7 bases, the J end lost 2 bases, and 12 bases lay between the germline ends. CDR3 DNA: TGCGCCAGCCAACCGGGGACACAAGAGACCCAGTACTTC. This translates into CASQPGTQETQYF.

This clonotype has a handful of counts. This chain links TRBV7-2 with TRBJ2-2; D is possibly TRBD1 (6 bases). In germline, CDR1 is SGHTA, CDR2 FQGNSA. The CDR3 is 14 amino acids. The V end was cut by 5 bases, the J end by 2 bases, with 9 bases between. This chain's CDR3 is CASSKQGNTGELFF. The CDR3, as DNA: TGTGCCAGCAGCAAACAGGGTAACACCGGGGAGCTGTTTTTT.

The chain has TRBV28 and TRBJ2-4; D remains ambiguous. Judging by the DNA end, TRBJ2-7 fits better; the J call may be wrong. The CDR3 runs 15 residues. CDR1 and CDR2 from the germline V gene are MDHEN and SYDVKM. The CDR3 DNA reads TGTGCCAGCAAGGCCGGGCCTGCGGACCGCTACGAGCAGTACTTC. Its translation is CASKAGPADRYEQYF.

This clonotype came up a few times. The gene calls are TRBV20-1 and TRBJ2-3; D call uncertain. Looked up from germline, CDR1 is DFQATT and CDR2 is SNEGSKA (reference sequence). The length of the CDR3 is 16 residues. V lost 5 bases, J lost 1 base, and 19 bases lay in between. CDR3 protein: CSAVPTRERGTDTQYF. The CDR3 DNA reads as TGCAGTGCTGTCCCTACTCGAGAACGGGGCACAGATACGCAGTATTTT.

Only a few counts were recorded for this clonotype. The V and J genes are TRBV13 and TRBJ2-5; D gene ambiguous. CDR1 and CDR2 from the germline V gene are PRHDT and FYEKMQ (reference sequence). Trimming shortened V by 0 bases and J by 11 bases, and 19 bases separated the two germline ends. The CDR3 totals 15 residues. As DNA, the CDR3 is TGTGCCAGCAGCTTAGGCCTAATTCCCTCCCGAGTGCAGTACTTC. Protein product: CASSLGLIPSRVQYF.

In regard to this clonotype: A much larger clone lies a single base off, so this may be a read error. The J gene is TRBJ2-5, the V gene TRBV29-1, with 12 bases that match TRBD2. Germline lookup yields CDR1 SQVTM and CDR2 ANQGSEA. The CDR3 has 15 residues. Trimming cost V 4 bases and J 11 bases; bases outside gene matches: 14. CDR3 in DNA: TGCAGCGTTGCAACGACTAGCGGGAGTGCTCATGAGCAGTACTTC. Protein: CSVATTSGSAHEQYF. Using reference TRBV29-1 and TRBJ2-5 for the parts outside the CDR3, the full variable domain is SAVISQKPSRDICQRGTSLTIQCQVDSQVTMMFWYRQQPGQSLTLIATANQGSEATYESGFVIDKFPISRPNLTFSTLTVSNMSPEDSSIYLCSVATTSGSAHEQYFGPGTRLLVL.

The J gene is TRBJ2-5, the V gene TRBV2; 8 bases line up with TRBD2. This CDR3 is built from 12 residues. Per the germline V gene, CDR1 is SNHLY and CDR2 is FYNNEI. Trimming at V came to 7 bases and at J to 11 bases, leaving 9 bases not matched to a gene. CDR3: CASKREIYEQYF. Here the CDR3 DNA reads TGTGCCAGCAAGCGGGAGATCTATGAGCAGTACTTC.

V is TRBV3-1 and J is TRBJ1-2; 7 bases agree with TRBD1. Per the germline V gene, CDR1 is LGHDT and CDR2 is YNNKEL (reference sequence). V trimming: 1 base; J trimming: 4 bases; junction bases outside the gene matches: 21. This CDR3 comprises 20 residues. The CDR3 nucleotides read TGTGCCAGCAGCCAAGGGACAGGAATCTCCGTGGTGTCCCTTAGCTATGGCTACACCTTC. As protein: CASSQGTGISVVSLSYGYTF. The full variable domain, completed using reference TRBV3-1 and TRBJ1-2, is DTAVSQTPKYLVTQMGNDKSIKCEQNLGHDTMYWYKQDSKKFLKIMFSYNNKELIINETVPNRFSPKSPDKAHLNLHINSLELGDSAVYFCASSQGTGISVVSLSYGYTFGSGTRLTVV.

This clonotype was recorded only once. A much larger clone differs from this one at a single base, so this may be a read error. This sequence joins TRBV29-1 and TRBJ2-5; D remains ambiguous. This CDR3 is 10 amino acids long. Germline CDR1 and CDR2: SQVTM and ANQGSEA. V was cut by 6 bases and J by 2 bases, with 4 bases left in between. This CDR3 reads CSVTQETQYF. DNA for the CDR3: TGCAGCGTAACACAAGAGACCCAGTACTTC.